This T cell receptor (beta chain) was obtained from a study of blood T cell repertoires in COVID-19. Across the study: Sites in the United States, Italy and Spain provided acute and convalescent COVID-19 samples.

The table came from immunoSEQ multiplex PCR; TCRdb's copy has only in-frame clones and leaves some out. The sample includes roughly 49,000 clones, 70% to 90% of them seen just once. CDR3 length: 17 residues. Germline assignment: CDR1 SGHNT and CDR2 YYREEE (reference sequence). V trimming: 5 bases; J trimming: 2 bases; junction bases outside the gene matches: 12. The clonotype comes from a human donor in a cohort sampled during active COVID-19. The sample was peripheral blood. The chain couples TRBV5-4 to TRBJ2-1; 8 bases are a match to TRBD2. The CDR3 loop is CASSNPTGGAAYNEQFF. The DNA for the CDR3 is TGTGCCAGCAGTAATCCAACCGGGGGGGCAGCCTACAATGAGCAGTTCTTC.